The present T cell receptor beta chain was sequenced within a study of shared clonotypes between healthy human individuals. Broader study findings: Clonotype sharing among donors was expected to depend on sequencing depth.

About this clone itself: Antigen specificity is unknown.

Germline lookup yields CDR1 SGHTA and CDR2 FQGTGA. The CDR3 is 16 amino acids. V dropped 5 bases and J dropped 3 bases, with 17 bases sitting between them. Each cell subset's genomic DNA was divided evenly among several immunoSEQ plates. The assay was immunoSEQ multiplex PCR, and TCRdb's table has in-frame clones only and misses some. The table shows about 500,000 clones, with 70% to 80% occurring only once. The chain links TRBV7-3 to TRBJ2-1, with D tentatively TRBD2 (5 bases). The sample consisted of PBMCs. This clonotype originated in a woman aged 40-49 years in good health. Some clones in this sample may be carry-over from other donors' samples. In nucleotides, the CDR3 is TGTGCCAGCAGCCCGAGCGGATTCCAATTCTACAATGAGCAGTTCTTC. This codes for CASSPSGFQFYNEQFF. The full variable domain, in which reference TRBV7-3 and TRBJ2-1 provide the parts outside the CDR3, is GAGVSQTPSNKVTEKGKYVELRCDPISGHTALYWYRQSLGQGPEFLIYFQGTGAADDSGLPNDRFFAVRPEGSVSTLKIQRTERGDSAVYLCASSPSGFQFYNEQFFGPGTRLTVL.